The present entry profiles one T cell receptor (beta chain) with its context. Its antigen is unidentified. Profiling relied on immunoSEQ multiplex PCR, and the TCRdb table lists in-frame clones only, not all of them. There are hundreds of thousands of clones in the sample; about 96% occur only once, and approximately 0.3% lies in the top ten. This specimen belongs to a study of shared clonotypes between healthy human individuals. Whole-study results and caveats: When compared with the clonotypes that were shared by all four sorted-subset donors, the non-shared clonotypes turned out to have lower generation probabilities.

Per germline, CDR1 MGHRA and CDR2 YSYEKL. This CDR3 is built from 19 residues. With V trimmed by 3 bases and J by 4 bases, 15 bases remained unmatched. Sequenced: memory CD8+ T cells sorted from blood. Subset given: CD45RO+ cells pooled with CCR7-negative TemRA cells. This receptor was identified in a man aged 25 to 40 in good health. The chain is built from TRBV4-1 and TRBJ2-3; 11 nucleotides align to TRBD2. For the CDR3, the DNA is TGCGCCAGCAGCCAGAGGGCTAGCGGGAGGTCGGGGGCCCCAGATACGCAGTATTTT. It translates to CASSQRASGRSGAPDTQYF.